What follows is one T cell receptor beta chain and its context. Its antigen is still unknown. A universal primer binding site was introduced by template switching. The final cDNA contained unique molecular identifiers. TCRdb passed the 5' RACE reads through MiXCR, listing each CDR3 protein once. This sample carries roughly 1,500,000 distinct CDR3 sequences, less than 40% of them seen once, and the ten largest clones take about 0.27%. The V gene lost 4 bases and the J gene lost 0 bases, with 19 bases spanning the gap. Germline CDR1 is SGHTA and CDR2 is FQGNSA. This CDR3 contains 18 residues. These data belong to a study of identical twins. Findings of the study overall: Out-of-frame alpha sequences shared between twins exhibited an excess of low generation probability. Cross-sectional statistics, not tracking of the same donors, supported the conclusions. Cord blood beta clonotypes that were abundant carried fewer insertions, and memory repertoires showed no such trend.

The sample was cord blood. J is TRBJ2-1 and V is TRBV7-2; a weak D match, TRBD2 (5 bases). The source is a newborn girl in good health. CDR3 protein: CASSSTVTRRSSYNEQFF. The CDR3 bases are TGTGCCAGCAGCTCTACCGTAACTAGGAGGAGCTCCTACAATGAGCAGTTCTTC.